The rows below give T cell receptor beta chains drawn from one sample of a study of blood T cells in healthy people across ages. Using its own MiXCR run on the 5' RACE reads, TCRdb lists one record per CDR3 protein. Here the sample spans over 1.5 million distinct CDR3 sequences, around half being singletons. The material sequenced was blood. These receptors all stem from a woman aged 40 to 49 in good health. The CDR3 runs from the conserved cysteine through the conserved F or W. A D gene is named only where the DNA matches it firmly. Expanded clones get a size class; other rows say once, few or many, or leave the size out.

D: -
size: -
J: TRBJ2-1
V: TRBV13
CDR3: CASSAPRGLILNEQFF
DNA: TGTGCCAGCAGCGCCCCCCGGGGGCTAATTCTCAATGAGCAGTTCTTC

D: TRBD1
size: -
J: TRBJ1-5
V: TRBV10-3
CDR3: CAISKQGWPNSNQPQHF
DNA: TGTGCCATCAGTAAACAGGGGTGGCCTAATAGCAATCAGCCCCAGCATTTT

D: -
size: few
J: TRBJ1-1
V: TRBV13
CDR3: CASSLDRENTEAFF
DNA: TGTGCCAGCAGCTTAGACAGGGAGAACACTGAAGCTTTCTTT

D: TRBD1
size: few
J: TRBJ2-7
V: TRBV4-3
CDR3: CASSAGTGFYEQYF
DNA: TGCGCCAGCAGCGCCGGGACAGGGTTTTACGAGCAGTACTTC

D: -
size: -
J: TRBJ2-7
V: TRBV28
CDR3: CASRRNSRREQYF
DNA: TGTGCCAGCAGGAGGAACAGCCGTCGCGAGCAGTACTTC

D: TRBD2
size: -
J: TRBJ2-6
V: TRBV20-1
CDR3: CSAATSGSSSGANVLTF
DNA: TGCAGTGCTGCGACTAGCGGGAGTTCCTCTGGGGCCAACGTCCTGACTTTC

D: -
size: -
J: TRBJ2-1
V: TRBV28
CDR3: CASSLGRAIISNEQFF
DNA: TGTGCCAGCAGTTTGGGAAGGGCGATAATAAGCAATGAGCAGTTCTTC

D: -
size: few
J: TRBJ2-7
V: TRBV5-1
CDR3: CASSGSTGEQYF
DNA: TGCGCCAGCAGCGGATCCACGGGCGAGCAGTACTTC

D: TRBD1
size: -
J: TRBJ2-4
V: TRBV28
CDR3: CASSERTGWAKNIQYF
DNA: TGTGCCAGCAGTGAAAGGACAGGGTGGGCCAAAAACATTCAGTACTTC

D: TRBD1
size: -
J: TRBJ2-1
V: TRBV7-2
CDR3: CASSLRQGIDEQFF
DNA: TGTGCCAGCAGCCTCCGACAGGGGATCGATGAGCAGTTCTTC

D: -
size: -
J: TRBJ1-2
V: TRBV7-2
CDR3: CASSPVLGYTF
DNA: TGTGCCAGCAGCCCGGTCTTAGGCTACACCTTC

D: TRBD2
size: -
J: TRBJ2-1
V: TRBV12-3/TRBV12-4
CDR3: CATTREAQRGYNEQFF
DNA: TGTGCCACCACACGGGAAGCTCAGCGGGGCTACAATGAGCAGTTCTTC